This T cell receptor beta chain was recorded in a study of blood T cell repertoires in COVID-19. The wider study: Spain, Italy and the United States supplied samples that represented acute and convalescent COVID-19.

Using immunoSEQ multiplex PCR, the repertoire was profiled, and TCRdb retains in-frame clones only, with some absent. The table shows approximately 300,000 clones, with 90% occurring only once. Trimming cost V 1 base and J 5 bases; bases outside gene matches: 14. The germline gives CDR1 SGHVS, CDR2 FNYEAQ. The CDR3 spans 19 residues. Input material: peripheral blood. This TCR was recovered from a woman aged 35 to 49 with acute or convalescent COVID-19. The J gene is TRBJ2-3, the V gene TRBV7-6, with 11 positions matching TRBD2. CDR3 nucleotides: TGTGCCAGCAGCTTAGAAACTAGCGGGGGCCCGAGGGTCTTAGATACGCAGTATTTT. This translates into CASSLETSGGPRVLDTQYF.